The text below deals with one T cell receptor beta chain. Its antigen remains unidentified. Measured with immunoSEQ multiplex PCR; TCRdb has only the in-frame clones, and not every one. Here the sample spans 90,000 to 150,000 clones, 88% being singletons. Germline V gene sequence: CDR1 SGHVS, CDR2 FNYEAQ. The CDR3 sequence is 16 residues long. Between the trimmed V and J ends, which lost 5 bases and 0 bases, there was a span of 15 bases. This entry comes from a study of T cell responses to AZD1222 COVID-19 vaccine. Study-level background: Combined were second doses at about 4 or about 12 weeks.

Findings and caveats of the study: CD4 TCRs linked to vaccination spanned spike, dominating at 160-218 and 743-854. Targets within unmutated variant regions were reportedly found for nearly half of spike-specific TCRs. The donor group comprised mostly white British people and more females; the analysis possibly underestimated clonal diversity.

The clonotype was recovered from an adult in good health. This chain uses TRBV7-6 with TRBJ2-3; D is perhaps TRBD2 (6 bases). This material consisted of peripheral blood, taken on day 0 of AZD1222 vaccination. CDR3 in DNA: TGTGCCAGCAGCCGGACCGGGGCGGGGAGCACAGATACGCAGTATTTT. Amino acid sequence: CASSRTGAGSTDTQYF.